This TCR beta chain was identified during a study of human T cells and chemical hapten exposure. Study in general: Patients having alopecia areata, totalis or universalis were mostly female. Study-wide results and caveats: Following DPC sensitization, TCRs present above 1 in 1000 frequency showed no change.

It was the library that attached unique molecular identifiers to individual cDNA molecules. MiXCR was run by TCRdb on the RACE reads, yielding one entry per CDR3 protein. The sample lists under 85,000 distinct CDR3 sequences; 10% were seen once. Trimming at V came to 1 base and at J to 2 bases, leaving 3 bases not matched to a gene. The CDR3 spans 16 residues. Germline CDR1 and CDR2: KGHSH and LQKENI. This clonotype appeared many times. Its target is not known. The time point denotes: patch test 1, 2 weeks after DPC sensitization. Treatment reported: therapeutic diphenylcyclopropenone sensitization with weekly scalp DPC.

The TCR was taken from a woman aged 45-65 years with alopecia areata. Some clones in this sample may be carry-over from other donors' samples. The chain uses TRBV18 and TRBJ2-7; 12 bases align to TRBD1. Specimen: whole blood, collected in connection with sensitization to the hapten diphenylcyclopropenone (DPC). CDR3 sequence: CASSPRGTGGTYEQYF. The CDR3 coding sequence is TGTGCCAGCTCACCACGCGGGACAGGGGGCACCTACGAGCAGTACTTC.